These 4 T cell receptor beta chains came from one sample sequenced in a study of response to subunit inactivated influenza vaccine. TCRdb redid the calling of the RT-PCR reads with MiXCR, one entry per CDR3 protein. The top ten hold roughly 3.1% of the sample, which has around 480,000 distinct CDR3 sequences, approximately 15% seen once. The starting material was CD4+ T cells sorted from PBMCs, obtained less than 25 months after vaccination. These TCRs come from a man between 50 and 75 years old who received an inactivated influenza vaccine.

The table lists this clonotype with a few counts. The chain employs TRBV7-2 and TRBJ2-5, with D unresolved. Trimming took 4 bases from V and 4 from J, leaving 10 bases between them. This CDR3 region has 13 residues. Per germline, CDR1 SGHTA and CDR2 FQGNSA. For the CDR3, the DNA is TGTGCCAGCAGCTCGACAAATACAGAGACCCAGTACTTC. Its protein product is CASSSTNTETQYF.

This chain connects TRBV6-2 or TRBV6-3 to TRBJ2-5, with D maybe TRBD2 (5 bases). This CDR3 is 15 amino acids long. Per germline, CDR1 MNHEY and CDR2 SVGEGT. Trimming stripped 4 bases from V and 7 bases from J, with 19 bases between. CDR3 in amino acids: CASSSRAAGERTQYF. In DNA form, the CDR3 reads TGTGCCAGCAGTTCGAGGGCAGCTGGAGAAAGGACCCAGTACTTC.

J is TRBJ1-1 and V is TRBV29-1; D is possibly TRBD1 (5 bases). Germline V gives CDR1 SQVTM, CDR2 ANQGSEA. Trimming stripped 6 bases from V and 7 bases from J, with 18 bases between. The CDR3 is 13 residues long. The CDR3 loop is CSVDGILRGEAFF. As DNA, the CDR3 is TGCAGCGTAGACGGAATCTTAAGGGGTGAAGCTTTCTTT.

The V call is TRBV20-1, the J call TRBJ2-1; 7 bases are a match to TRBD2. V gave up 6 bases and J gave up 4 bases; unmatched junction bases: 24. The germline CDR1 and CDR2 sequences are DFQATT and SNEGSKA (reference sequence). CDR3 size: 19 residues. The CDR3 region is CSAESRDSGGRVTYNEQFF. Here the CDR3 DNA reads TGCAGTGCCGAATCCCGGGACTCGGGGGGTAGGGTTACTTACAATGAGCAGTTCTTC.